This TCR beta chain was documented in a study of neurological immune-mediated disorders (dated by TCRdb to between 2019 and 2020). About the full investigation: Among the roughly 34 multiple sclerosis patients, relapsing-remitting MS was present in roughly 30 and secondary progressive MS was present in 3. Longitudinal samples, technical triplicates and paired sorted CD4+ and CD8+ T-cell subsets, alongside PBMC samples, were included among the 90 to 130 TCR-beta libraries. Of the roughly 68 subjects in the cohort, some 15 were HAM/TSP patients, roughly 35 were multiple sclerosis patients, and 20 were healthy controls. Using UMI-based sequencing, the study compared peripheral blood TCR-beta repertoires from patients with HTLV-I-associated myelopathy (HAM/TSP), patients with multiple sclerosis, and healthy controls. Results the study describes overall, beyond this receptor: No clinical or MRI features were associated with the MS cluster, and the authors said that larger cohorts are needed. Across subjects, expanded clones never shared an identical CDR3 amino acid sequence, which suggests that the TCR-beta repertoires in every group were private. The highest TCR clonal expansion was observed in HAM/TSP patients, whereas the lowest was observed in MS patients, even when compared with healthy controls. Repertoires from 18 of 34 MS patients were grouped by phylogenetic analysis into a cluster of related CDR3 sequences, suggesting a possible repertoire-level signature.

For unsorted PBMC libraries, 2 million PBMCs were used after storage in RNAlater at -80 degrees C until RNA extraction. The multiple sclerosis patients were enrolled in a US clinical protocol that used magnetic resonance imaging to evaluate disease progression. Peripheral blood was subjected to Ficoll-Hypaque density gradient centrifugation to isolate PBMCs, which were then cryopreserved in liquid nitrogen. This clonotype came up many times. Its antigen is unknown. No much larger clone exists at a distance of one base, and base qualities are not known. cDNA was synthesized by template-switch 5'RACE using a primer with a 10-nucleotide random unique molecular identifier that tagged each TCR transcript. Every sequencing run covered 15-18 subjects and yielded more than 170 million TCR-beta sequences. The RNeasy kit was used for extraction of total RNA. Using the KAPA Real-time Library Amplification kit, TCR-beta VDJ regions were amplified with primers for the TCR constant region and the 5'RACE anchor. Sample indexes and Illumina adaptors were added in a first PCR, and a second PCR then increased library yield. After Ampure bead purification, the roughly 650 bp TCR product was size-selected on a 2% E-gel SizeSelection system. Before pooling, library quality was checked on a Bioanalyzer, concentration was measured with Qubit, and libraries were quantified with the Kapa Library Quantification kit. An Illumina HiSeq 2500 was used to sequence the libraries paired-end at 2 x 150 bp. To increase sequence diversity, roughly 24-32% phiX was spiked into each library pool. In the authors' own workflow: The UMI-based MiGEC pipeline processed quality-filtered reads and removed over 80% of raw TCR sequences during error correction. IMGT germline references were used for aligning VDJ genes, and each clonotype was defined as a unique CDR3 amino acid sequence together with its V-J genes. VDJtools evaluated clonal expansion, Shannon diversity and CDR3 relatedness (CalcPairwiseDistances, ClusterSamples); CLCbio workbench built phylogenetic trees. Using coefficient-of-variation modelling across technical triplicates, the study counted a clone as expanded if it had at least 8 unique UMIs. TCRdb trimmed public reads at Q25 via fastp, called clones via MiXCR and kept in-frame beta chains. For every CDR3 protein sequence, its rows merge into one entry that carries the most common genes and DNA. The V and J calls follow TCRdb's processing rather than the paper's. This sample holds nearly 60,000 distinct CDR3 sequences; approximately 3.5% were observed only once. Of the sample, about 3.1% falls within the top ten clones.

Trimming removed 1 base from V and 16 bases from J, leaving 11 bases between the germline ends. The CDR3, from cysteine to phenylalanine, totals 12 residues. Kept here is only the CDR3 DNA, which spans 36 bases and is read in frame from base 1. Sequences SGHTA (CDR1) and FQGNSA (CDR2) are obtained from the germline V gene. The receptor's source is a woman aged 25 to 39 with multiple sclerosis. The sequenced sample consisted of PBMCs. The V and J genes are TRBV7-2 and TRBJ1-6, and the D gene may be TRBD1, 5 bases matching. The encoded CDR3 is CASSLGTGLLHF. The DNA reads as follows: TGTGCCAGCAGCTTAGGCACAGGCCTTCTCCACTTT.